These T cell receptor beta chains were read from a single sample in a study of cytomegalovirus exposure and HLA in healthy donors. Measured with immunoSEQ multiplex PCR; TCRdb has only the in-frame clones, and not every one. The profile shows about 120,000 clones, 55% to 65% of them singletons. Sequencing was done on a sample of PBMCs. The origin of the receptors is a woman aged 40-49 years in good health and CMV-seropositive. CDR3s include the opening cysteine and the closing phenylalanine or tryptophan. The D gene is left open where the match is weak. Some rows have no size entry. The others give once, few or many, or a class for an expanded clone.

TRBJ1-4,.,few,TRBV5-4,TGTGCCAGCAGCGCTACAGGGATTGAAAAACTGTTTTTT,CASSATGIEKLFF
TRBJ2-3,TRBD2,.,TRBV6-1,TGTGCCAGCAGTGACCCGGGACTAGAAACAGATACGCAGTATTTT,CASSDPGLETDTQYF
TRBJ1-1,TRBD1,.,TRBV14,TGTGCCAGCAGCCTTCAGGACAGGGTCGCCACTGAAGCTTTCTTT,CASSLQDRVATEAFF
TRBJ2-1,.,.,TRBV19,TGTGCCAGCCCTAAATTTTTGGGACTTGCTTACAATGAGCAGTTCTTC,CASPKFLGLAYNEQFF
TRBJ2-1,TRBD2,.,TRBV5-1,TGCGCCAGCAGCCTGGGACTAGCGGGAGACCAACGTGAGCAGTTCTTC,CASSLGLAGDQREQFF
TRBJ2-4,TRBD1,once,TRBV6-5,TGTGCCAGCAGTTCCATGACAGGGACCAAAAACATTCAGTACTTC,CASSSMTGTKNIQYF
TRBJ1-3,.,.,TRBV9,TGTGCCAGCAGCGGCAGCGACTGGACAGCTGGAAACACCATATATTTT,CASSGSDWTAGNTIYF
TRBJ2-1,TRBD1,.,TRBV27,TGTGCCAGCAGTTTAGACAGGGGTGAGCAGTTCTTC,CASSLDRGEQFF
TRBJ1-2,TRBD1,.,TRBV2,TGTGCCAGCAGTCCCACAGGGGAAATCTATGGCTACACCTTC,CASSPTGEIYGYTF
TRBJ2-5,.,.,TRBV7-8,TGTGCCAGCAGCTTAGACTTTCAAGAGACCCAGTACTTC,CASSLDFQETQYF
TRBJ2-7,TRBD1,.,TRBV27,TGTGCCAGCAGTTTACAGGGGGACGAGCAGTACTTC,CASSLQGDEQYF
TRBJ2-7,.,.,TRBV6-5,TGTGCCAGCAGTTACCGGCGGGGATACGAGCAGTACTTC,CASSYRRGYEQYF
TRBJ1-1,TRBD1,.,TRBV2,TGTGCCAGCCTGTATAACAGGGGAGGTGACACTGAAGCTTTCTTT,CASLYNRGGDTEAFF
TRBJ2-5,.,few,TRBV27,TGTGCCAGCAGTACCGAGGGCGAAGAGACCCAGTACTTC,CASSTEGEETQYF
TRBJ2-6,.,.,TRBV9,TGTGCCAGCAGCGGAGATGGGGCCAACGTCCTGACTTTC,CASSGDGANVLTF
TRBJ1-1,.,.,TRBV19,TGTGCCAGTAGCTGGGCGTTGAACACTGAAGCTTTCTTT,CASSWALNTEAFF
TRBJ2-7,TRBD2,.,TRBV7-2,TGTGCCAGCAGCTTAGGTCCTAGCGGGAGTACGGGAGCCTACGAGCAGTACTTC,CASSLGPSGSTGAYEQYF
TRBJ2-1,.,.,TRBV5-6,TGTGCCAGCAGCTCCCTAGCTCGGAGGGACAATGAGCAGTTCTTC,CASSSLARRDNEQFF
TRBJ2-1,.,.,TRBV6-4,TGTGCCAGCAGTCCACCTAGAATAAAAGCGGTCCTTTCTTACAATGAGCAGTTCTTC,CASSPPRIKAVLSYNEQFF
TRBJ2-7,TRBD1,.,TRBV27,TGTGCCAGCAGAAGAAGGGACAGGGTATACGAGCAGTACTTC,CASRRRDRVYEQYF
TRBJ2-5,.,.,TRBV14,TGTGCCAGCAGCCTCGTGATGGAAGCAGGGGCCAAAGAGACCCAGTACTTC,CASSLVMEAGAKETQYF
TRBJ1-2,.,few,TRBV27,TGTGCCAGCAGTGCAAACAGGGCCGGCGGCTACACCTTC,CASSANRAGGYTF
TRBJ1-2,.,.,TRBV7-9,TGTGCCAGCAGCTCAGGTGGGGGCGATGGCTACACCTTC,CASSSGGGDGYTF
TRBJ2-7,TRBD1,.,TRBV25-1,TGTGCCAGCACCGGACAGGGCGGCGGGTACGAGCAGTACTTC,CASTGQGGGYEQYF
TRBJ2-1,TRBD2,.,TRBV5-4,TGTGCCAGCAGCCGGGGACTAGCGGGAGATGAGCAGTTCTTC,CASSRGLAGDEQFF
TRBJ2-7,TRBD2,.,TRBV27,TGTGCCAGCAGTTTCGCTAGCGGGATAGGTTACGAGCAGTACTTC,CASSFASGIGYEQYF
TRBJ1-5,TRBD1,.,TRBV19,TGTGCCAGTAGTTACTGGGGGCCGGACAGGGTGGGCAATCAGCCCCAGCATTTT,CASSYWGPDRVGNQPQHF
TRBJ1-1,.,.,TRBV19,TGTGCCAGTAGACCTAATCACCAGGGGAACGCGGCTTTCTTT,CASRPNHQGNAAFF
TRBJ2-3,.,few,TRBV7-3,TGTGCCAGCAGCTTAACCCTCGGAGATACGCAGTATTTT,CASSLTLGDTQYF
TRBJ1-2,.,.,TRBV29-1,TGCAGCGTTGGACACAGGGAAGATGGCTACACCTTC,CSVGHREDGYTF
TRBJ2-1,.,few,TRBV11-2,TGTGCCAGCAGCTTAGGCTACTATGAGCAGTTCTTC,CASSLGYYEQFF
TRBJ2-1,TRBD2,.,TRBV7-9,TGTGCCAGCAGCCCACAACTAGCGGGAGAGTGGAATGAGCAGTTCTTC,CASSPQLAGEWNEQFF
TRBJ2-3,TRBD1,.,TRBV7-2,TGTGCCAGCAGCTTACAAGGGGACAGGAGCGATACGCAGTATTTT,CASSLQGDRSDTQYF
TRBJ1-2,.,.,TRBV7-9,TGTGCCAGCAGCTTGGATGGACAGAATGGCTACACCTTC,CASSLDGQNGYTF
TRBJ1-1,.,.,TRBV19,TGTGCCAGTAGTCCAGTCAAGAACACTGAAGCTTTCTTT,CASSPVKNTEAFF
TRBJ1-2,.,.,TRBV27,TGTGCCAGCAGTATATCCCCTATTAACTATGGCTACACCTTC,CASSISPINYGYTF
TRBJ2-1,.,.,TRBV5-8,TGTGCCAGCAGCTCAGACAGGAGCTCCTACAATGAGCAGTTCTTC,CASSSDRSSYNEQFF
TRBJ2-2,TRBD1,.,TRBV2,TGTGCCAGAAGGACAGGGTCGAACACCGGGGAGCTGTTTTTT,CARRTGSNTGELFF
TRBJ1-5,.,.,TRBV30,TGTGCCTGGAGTCTCGGCAGGGCGGGCAATCAGCCCCAGCATTTT,CAWSLGRAGNQPQHF
TRBJ2-2,TRBD2,.,TRBV27,TGTGCCAGCAGTGGAGGACTAGCGGGAGTCACCGGGGAGCTGTTTTTT,CASSGGLAGVTGELFF
TRBJ1-1,TRBD1,.,TRBV9,TGTGCCAGCAGCGTAGATCAGGGGGCGGGAACTGAAGCTTTCTTT,CASSVDQGAGTEAFF
TRBJ2-1,TRBD2,.,TRBV25-1,TGTGCCAGCAGTGGACTAGCGGGAGGCAATGAGCAGTTCTTC,CASSGLAGGNEQFF
TRBJ2-7,TRBD2,.,TRBV7-2,TGTGCCAGCAGCTTATCTAAGCGGGAGTTAATCTACGAGCAGTACTTC,CASSLSKRELIYEQYF
TRBJ1-2,.,.,TRBV14,TGTGCCAGCAGCCAAGTACGACAGCGTGGCTACACCTTC,CASSQVRQRGYTF
TRBJ2-1,TRBD2,.,TRBV10-3,TGTGCCATCAGTGAGCGAGCGGGGCCCTACAATGAGCAGTTCTTC,CAISERAGPYNEQFF
TRBJ2-2,.,few,TRBV6-5,TGTGCCAGCAGTCAAACAGGGATTCACGGGGAGCTGTTTTTT,CASSQTGIHGELFF
TRBJ2-1,TRBD2,.,TRBV2,TGTGCCAGCAGTGAAGGGACTAGCGTCTACAATGAGCAGTTCTTC,CASSEGTSVYNEQFF
TRBJ2-7,.,once,TRBV4-3,TGCGCCAGCAGCCAAGATTACTATGTGGCCGAGCAGTACTTC,CASSQDYYVAEQYF
TRBJ2-3,.,.,TRBV4-3,TGCGCCAGCAGCCAAGCCAGCGGAGGCACAGATACGCAGTATTTT,CASSQASGGTDTQYF
TRBJ2-2,.,once,TRBV5-8,TGTGCCAGCAGCTTGGGTATGGATCTAGCGAACACCGGGGAGCTGTTTTTT,CASSLGMDLANTGELFF
TRBJ1-4,.,.,TRBV6-1,TGTGCCAGCAGTGAGCAGAGACAATCCGGGGGACTGTTTTTT,CASSEQRQSGGLFF
TRBJ2-7,TRBD2,.,TRBV2,TGTGCCAGCAGTGATTTGACTAGCGGGAACGACGAGCAGTACTTC,CASSDLTSGNDEQYF
TRBJ1-6,.,.,TRBV30,TGTGCCTGGTCCCTAGGGGGTTCTCTTAATTCACCCCTCCACTTT,CAWSLGGSLNSPLHF
TRBJ2-7,.,.,TRBV30,TGTGCCTGGACTCCCGGGATCTCCTACGAGCAGTACTTC,CAWTPGISYEQYF
TRBJ2-2,.,.,TRBV14,TGTGCCAGCAGCCCCTACTCCGGGAACATCGGGGAGCTGTTTTTT,CASSPYSGNIGELFF